This is a list of T cell receptor beta chains from one sample in a study of OX40 agonist ivuxolimab in advanced cancers. The assay was immunoSEQ multiplex PCR, and TCRdb's table has in-frame clones only and misses some. The repertoire includes approximately 64,000 clones, approximately 83% of them detected once, and 0.6% to 0.9% sits in the top ten. This specimen consisted of CD4+ or CD8+ T cells sorted from blood, obtained in a trial of the OX40 agonist ivuxolimab. The source of these receptors is an adult with an advanced solid tumor such as melanoma, head and neck, liver or kidney cancer. The CDR3 runs from the conserved cysteine through the conserved F or W. Fields, in order: clone size, D gene, V gene, J gene, CDR3 protein, CDR3 DNA. D genes are given only for firm matches. Only part of the rows carry a size: once, few, many, or a class if the clone is expanded.

NA,TRBD2,TRBV7-8,TRBJ2-1,CASSTGLAAYNEQFF,TGTGCCAGCAGCACCGGACTAGCGGCGTACAATGAGCAGTTCTTC
NA,TRBD1,TRBV6-6,TRBJ2-2,CASSYQGGANTGELFF,TGTGCCAGCAGTTACCAAGGGGGCGCTAACACCGGGGAGTTGTTTTTT
few,NA,TRBV30,TRBJ2-7,CAWRKRTYEQYF,TGTGCCTGGCGAAAGCGTACTTACGAGCAGTACTTC
NA,NA,TRBV10-1,TRBJ2-3,CASSESGVDTQYF,TGCGCCAGCAGTGAGTCCGGAGTAGATACGCAGTATTTT
NA,NA,TRBV7-8,TRBJ2-3,CASSSRTGRADTQYF,TGTGCCAGCAGCTCCAGGACAGGGAGGGCAGATACGCAGTATTTT
NA,NA,TRBV18,TRBJ1-5,CASSAVHYSNQPQHF,TGTGCCAGCTCAGCAGTGCATTATAGCAATCAGCCCCAGCATTTT
NA,NA,TRBV7-6,TRBJ1-2,CASSLGGTNYGYTF,TGTGCCAGCAGCTTAGGTGGAACTAACTATGGCTACACCTTC
NA,NA,TRBV27,TRBJ2-7,CASRPGDAGKGNEQYF,TGTGCCAGCAGGCCGGGTGACGCGGGAAAAGGGAACGAGCAGTACTTC
NA,NA,TRBV6-5,TRBJ1-3,CASTYDLSSGNTIYF,TGTGCCAGCACCTACGATCTGAGCTCTGGAAACACCATATATTTT
once,TRBD1,TRBV19,TRBJ1-5,CASSIAGTGGDQPQHF,TGTGCCAGTAGTATCGCGGGGACAGGGGGCGATCAGCCCCAGCATTTT